In this sample, the clone carrying this TCR beta chain turned up a few times. The data stem from a study of blood T cells in healthy people across ages. This CDR3 spans 16 amino acids. CDR1 is MGHRA, CDR2 YSYEKL, per germline. Unmatched junction bases numbered 6, after V lost 4 bases and J lost 4 bases. For the second PCR, which ran for about 6 to 11 cycles, a sample-barcoded 5' primer and a J-beta primer mix were used. MiXCR, run by TCRdb on the 5' RACE reads, gives a single entry per CDR3 protein. The sample consists of more than 900,000 distinct CDR3 sequences, roughly 28% of them appearing once. This same sample was also part of a study on T cells of mothers and their children.

The gene calls are TRBV4-1 and TRBJ2-2, with TRBD1 matching over 10 bases. The TCR was taken from a woman aged 40 to 49 in good health. Sequenced material: blood. CDR3 protein: CASSRGQGIFTGELFF. The CDR3 DNA reads TGCGCCAGCAGCCGGGGACAGGGGATCTTCACCGGGGAGCTGTTTTTT.